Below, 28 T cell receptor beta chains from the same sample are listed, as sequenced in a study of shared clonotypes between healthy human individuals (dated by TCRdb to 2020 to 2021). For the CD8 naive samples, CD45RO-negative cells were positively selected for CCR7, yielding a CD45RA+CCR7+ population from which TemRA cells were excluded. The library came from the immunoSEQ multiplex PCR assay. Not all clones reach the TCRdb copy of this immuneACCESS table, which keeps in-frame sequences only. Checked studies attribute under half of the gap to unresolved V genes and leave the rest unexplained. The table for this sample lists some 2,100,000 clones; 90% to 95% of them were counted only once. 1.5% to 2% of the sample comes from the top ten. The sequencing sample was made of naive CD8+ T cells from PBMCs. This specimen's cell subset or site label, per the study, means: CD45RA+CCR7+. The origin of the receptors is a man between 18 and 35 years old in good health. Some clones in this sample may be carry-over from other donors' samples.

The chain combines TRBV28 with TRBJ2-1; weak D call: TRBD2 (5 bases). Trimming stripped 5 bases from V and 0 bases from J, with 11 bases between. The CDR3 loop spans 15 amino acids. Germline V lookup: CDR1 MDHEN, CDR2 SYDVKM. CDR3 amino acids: CASSTLARSYNEQFF. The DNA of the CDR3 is TGTGCCAGCAGTACCCTAGCTCGCTCCTACAATGAGCAGTTCTTC. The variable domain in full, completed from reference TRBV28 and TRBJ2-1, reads DVKVTQSSRYLVKRTGEKVFLECVQDMDHENMFWYRQDPGLGLRLIYFSYDVKMKEKGDIPEGYSVSREKKERFSLILESASTNQTSMYLCASSTLARSYNEQFFGPGTRLTVL.

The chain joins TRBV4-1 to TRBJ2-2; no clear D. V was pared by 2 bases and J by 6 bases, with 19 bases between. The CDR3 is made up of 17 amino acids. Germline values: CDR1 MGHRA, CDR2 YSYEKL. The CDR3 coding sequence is TGCGCCAGCAGCCAAATCGCGTCCAGAGCAGTCCCCGGGGAGCTGTTTTTT. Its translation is CASSQIASRAVPGELFF.

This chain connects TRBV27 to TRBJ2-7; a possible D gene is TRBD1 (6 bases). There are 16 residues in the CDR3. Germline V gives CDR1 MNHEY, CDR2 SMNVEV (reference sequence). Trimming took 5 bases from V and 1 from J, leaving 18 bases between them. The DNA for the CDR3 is TGTGCCAGCAGTCCTTCTTTGGGGGCTCTATCCTACGAGCAGTACTTC. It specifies CASSPSLGALSYEQYF.

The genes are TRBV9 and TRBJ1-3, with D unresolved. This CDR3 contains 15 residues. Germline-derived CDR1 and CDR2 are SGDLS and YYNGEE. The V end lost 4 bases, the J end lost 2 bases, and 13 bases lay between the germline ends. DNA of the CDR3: TGTGCCAGCAGCCTCGGCGGAGGACCTGGAAACACCATATATTTT. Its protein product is CASSLGGGPGNTIYF.

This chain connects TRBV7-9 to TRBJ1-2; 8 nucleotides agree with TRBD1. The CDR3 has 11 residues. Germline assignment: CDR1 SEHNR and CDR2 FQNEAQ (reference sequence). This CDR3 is CAIGQGDGYTF. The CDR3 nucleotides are TGTGCAATCGGACAGGGCGATGGCTACACCTTC.

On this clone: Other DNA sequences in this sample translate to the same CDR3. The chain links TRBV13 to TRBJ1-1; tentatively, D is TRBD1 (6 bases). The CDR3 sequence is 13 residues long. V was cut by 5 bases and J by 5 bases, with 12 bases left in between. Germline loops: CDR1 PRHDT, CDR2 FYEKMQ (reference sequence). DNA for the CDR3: TGTGCCAGCAGCCCCGGTCAGGGGACTGAAGCTTTCTTT. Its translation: CASSPGQGTEAFF.

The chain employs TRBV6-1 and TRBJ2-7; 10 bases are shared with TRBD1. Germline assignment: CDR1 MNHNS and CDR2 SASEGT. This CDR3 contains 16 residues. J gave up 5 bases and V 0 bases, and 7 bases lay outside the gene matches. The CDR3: CASSEALGGQGHEQYF. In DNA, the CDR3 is TGTGCCAGCAGTGAAGCGCTTGGGGGACAGGGGCACGAGCAGTACTTC.

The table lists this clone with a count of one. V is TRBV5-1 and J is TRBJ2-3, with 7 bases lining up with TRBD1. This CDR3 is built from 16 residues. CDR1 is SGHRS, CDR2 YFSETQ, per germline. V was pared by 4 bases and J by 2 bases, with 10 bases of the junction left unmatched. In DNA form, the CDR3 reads TGCGCCAGCAGCCTCACAGGGGTAAGGGACACAGATACGCAGTATTTT. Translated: CASSLTGVRDTDTQYF.

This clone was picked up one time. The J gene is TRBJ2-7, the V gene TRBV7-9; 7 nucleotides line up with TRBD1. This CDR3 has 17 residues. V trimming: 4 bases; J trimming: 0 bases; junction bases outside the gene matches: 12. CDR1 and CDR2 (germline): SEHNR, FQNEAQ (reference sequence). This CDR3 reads CASSSKQGQRTSYEQYF. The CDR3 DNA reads TGTGCCAGCAGCTCAAAACAGGGACAGAGAACCTCCTACGAGCAGTACTTC.

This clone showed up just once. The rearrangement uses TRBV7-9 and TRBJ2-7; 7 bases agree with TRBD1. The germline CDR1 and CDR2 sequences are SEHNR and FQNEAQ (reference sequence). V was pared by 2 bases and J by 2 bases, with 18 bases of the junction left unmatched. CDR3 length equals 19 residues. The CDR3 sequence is CASSLLALPSYRGAYEQYF. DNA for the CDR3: TGTGCCAGCAGCTTATTAGCGCTACCGTCCTACAGGGGAGCCTACGAGCAGTACTTC.

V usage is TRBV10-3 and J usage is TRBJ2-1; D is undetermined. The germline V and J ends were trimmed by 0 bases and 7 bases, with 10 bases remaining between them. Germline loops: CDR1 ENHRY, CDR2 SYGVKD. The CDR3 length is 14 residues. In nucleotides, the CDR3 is TGTGCCATCAGTGAGTCGACGCGGTTGAATGAGCAGTTCTTC. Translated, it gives CAISESTRLNEQFF.

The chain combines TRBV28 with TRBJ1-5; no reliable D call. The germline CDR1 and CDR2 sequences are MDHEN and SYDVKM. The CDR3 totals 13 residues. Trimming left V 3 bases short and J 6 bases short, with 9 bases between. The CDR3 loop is CASSFIGLQPQHF. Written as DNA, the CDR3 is TGTGCCAGCAGTTTTATCGGGCTTCAGCCCCAGCATTTT.

The CDR3 DNA reads TGTGCCAGCAGCTTATCCAGCGGGCGCTACAATGAGCAGTTCTTC. It encodes CASSLSSGRYNEQFF. The chain joins TRBV11-1 to TRBJ2-1, with a tentative D call TRBD2 (6 bases). Trimming took off 2 bases at V and 3 bases at J, with 11 bases between the two ends. Germline V gives CDR1 SGHAT, CDR2 FQDESV (reference sequence). The CDR3 covers 15 residues.

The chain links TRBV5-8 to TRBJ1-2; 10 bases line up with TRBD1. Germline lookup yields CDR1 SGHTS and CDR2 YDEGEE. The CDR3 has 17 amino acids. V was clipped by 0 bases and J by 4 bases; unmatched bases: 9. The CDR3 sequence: CASSLERTGGPSYGYTF. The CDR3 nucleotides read TGTGCCAGCAGCTTGGAGAGGACAGGGGGACCTAGCTATGGCTACACCTTC.

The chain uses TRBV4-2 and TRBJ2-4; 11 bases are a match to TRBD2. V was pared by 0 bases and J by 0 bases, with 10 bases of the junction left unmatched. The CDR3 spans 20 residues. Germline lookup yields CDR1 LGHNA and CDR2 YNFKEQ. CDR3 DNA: TGTGCCAGCAGCCAAGAGGTAGCGGGAGGGCTGAACAGAGCCAAAAACATTCAGTACTTC. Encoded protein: CASSQEVAGGLNRAKNIQYF.

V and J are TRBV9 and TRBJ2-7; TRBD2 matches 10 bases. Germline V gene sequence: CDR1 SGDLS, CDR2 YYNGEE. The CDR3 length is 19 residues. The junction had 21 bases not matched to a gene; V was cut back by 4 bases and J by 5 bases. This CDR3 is CASSPSQRASGRGFHEQYF. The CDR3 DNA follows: TGTGCCAGCAGCCCCTCCCAAAGGGCTAGCGGGAGAGGTTTCCACGAGCAGTACTTC.

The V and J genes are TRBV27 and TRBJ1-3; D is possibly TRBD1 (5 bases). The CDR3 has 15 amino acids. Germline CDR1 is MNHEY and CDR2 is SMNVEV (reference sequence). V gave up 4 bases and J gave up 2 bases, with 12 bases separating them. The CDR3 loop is CASSSDRRPGNTIYF. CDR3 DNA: TGTGCCAGCAGTTCCGACAGACGCCCTGGAAACACCATATATTTT.

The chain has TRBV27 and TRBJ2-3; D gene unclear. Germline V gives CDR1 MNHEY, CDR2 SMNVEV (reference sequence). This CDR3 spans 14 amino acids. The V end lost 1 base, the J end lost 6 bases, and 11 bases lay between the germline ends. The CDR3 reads CASSLWGRYDTQYF. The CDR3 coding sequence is TGTGCCAGCAGTTTATGGGGTCGCTACGATACGCAGTATTTT.

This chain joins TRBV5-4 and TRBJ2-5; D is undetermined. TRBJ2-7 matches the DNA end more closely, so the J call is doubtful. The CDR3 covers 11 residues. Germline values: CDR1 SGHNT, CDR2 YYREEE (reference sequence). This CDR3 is CASSLLGEQYF. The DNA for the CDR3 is TGTGCCAGCAGCCTACTCGGCGAGCAGTACTTC.

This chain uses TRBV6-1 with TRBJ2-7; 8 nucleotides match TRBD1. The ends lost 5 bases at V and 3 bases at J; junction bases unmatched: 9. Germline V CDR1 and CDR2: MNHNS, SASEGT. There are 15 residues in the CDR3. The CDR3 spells CASSLRQGPNYEQYF. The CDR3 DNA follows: TGTGCCAGCAGTCTTAGACAGGGGCCAAACTACGAGCAGTACTTC.

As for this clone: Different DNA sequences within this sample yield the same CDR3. The CDR3 DNA is TGTGCCAGCAGTTCATTTAATCAGCCCCAGCATTTT. It specifies CASSSFNQPQHF. The chain has TRBV27 and TRBJ1-5; no firm D call. The ends were cut back, 4 bases at V and 4 bases at J, with 5 bases in the middle. This CDR3 has 12 amino acids. Germline assignment: CDR1 MNHEY and CDR2 SMNVEV (reference sequence).

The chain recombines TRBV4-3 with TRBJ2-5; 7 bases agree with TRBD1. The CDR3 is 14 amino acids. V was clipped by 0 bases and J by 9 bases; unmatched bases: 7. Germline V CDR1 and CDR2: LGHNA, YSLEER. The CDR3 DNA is TGCGCCAGCAGCCAAGATTGGACAGGCAAGGCCCAGTACTTC. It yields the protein CASSQDWTGKAQYF.

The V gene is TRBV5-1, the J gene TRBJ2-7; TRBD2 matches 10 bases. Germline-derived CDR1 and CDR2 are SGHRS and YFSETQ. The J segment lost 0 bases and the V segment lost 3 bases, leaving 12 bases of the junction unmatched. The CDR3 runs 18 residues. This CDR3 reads CASSSFPTLAGDSYEQYF. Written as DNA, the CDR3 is TGCGCCAGCAGCTCTTTCCCCACGCTAGCGGGGGACTCCTACGAGCAGTACTTC.

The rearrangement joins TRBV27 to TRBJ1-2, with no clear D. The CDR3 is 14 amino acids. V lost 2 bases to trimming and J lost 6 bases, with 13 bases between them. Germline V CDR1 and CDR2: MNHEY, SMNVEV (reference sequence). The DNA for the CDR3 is TGTGCCAGCAGTTTACATCAGCCCTCGGATGGCTACACCTTC. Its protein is CASSLHQPSDGYTF.

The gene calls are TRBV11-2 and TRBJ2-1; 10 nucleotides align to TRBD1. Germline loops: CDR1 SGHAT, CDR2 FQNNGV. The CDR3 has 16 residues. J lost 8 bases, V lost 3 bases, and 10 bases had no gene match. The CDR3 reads CASSLGPGTGDDEQFF. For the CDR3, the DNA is TGTGCCAGCAGCTTGGGCCCCGGGACAGGGGACGATGAGCAGTTCTTC.

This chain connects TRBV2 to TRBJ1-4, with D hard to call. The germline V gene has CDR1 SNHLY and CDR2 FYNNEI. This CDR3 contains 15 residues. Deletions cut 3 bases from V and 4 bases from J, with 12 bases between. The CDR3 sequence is CASSDRNRYNEKLFF. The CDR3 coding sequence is TGTGCCAGCAGTGATAGAAATCGGTATAATGAAAAACTGTTTTTT.

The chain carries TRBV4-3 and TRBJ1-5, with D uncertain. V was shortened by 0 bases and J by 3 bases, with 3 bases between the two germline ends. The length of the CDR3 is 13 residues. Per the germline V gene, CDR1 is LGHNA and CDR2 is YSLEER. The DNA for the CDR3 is TGCGCCAGCAGCCAAGAAATCAATCAGCCCCAGCATTTT. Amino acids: CASSQEINQPQHF.

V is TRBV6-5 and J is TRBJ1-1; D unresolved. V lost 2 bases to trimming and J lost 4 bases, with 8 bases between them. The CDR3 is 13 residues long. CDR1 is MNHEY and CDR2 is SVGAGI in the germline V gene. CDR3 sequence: CASSYPEGTEAFF. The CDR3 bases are TGTGCCAGCAGTTACCCTGAGGGCACTGAAGCTTTCTTT.